This entry lists 12 T cell receptor beta chains sequenced from one sample in a study of cytomegalovirus exposure and HLA in healthy donors. 13 Jbeta primers and 60 Vbeta primers were used for the PCR. Method: immunoSEQ multiplex PCR; TCRdb's copy keeps in-frame clones and lacks some. The sample consists of 250,000 or so clones, about 90% of them appearing once. Sequenced material: PBMCs. These receptors were collected from a girl aged 2 to 9 in good health and CMV-seronegative.

The CDR3 protein is CASSSSKGLSGRDEETQYF. CDR3 DNA sequence: TGTGCCAGCAGCTCCTCAAAGGGTTTGAGCGGGAGAGACGAAGAGACCCAGTACTTC. The rearrangement links TRBV7-9 to TRBJ2-5, with 8 bases that match TRBD2. The trim removed 4 bases at V and 3 bases at J, leaving 19 bases unmatched. Germline CDR1 and CDR2: SEHNR and FQNEAQ (reference sequence). The CDR3 covers 19 residues.

The chain couples TRBV5-1 to TRBJ2-2; 7 bases are shared with TRBD2. The CDR3 spans 15 residues. CDR1 and CDR2 from the germline V gene are SGHRS and YFSETQ. The trim removed 0 bases at V and 3 bases at J, leaving 2 bases unmatched. The CDR3 region has the DNA TGCGCCAGCAGCTTGGTGGGGGGGGACACCGGGGAGCTGTTTTTT. Translating gives CASSLVGGDTGELFF. The whole variable domain, remainder taken from reference TRBV5-1 and TRBJ2-2, is KAGVTQTPRYLIKTRGQQVTLSCSPISGHRSVSWYQQTPGQGLQFLFEYFSETQRNKGNFPGRFSGRQFSNSRSEMNVSTLELGDSALYLCASSLVGGDTGELFFGEGSRLTVL.

This chain uses TRBV28 with TRBJ1-5, with D unresolved. Germline V gene sequence: CDR1 MDHEN, CDR2 SYDVKM. This CDR3 comprises 12 residues. V lost 4 bases, J lost 7 bases, and 8 bases lay in between. As DNA, the CDR3 is TGTGCCAGCAGTTCCCTGAGACAGCCCCAGCATTTT. Encoded protein: CASSSLRQPQHF. Together with reference TRBV28 and TRBJ1-5, the CDR3 gives the full variable domain: DVKVTQSSRYLVKRTGEKVFLECVQDMDHENMFWYRQDPGLGLRLIYFSYDVKMKEKGDIPEGYSVSREKKERFSLILESASTNQTSMYLCASSSLRQPQHFGDGTRLSIL.

Only one count was recorded for this clone. V and J are TRBV2 and TRBJ1-5; TRBD1 matches at 8 bases. The CDR3 contains 13 residues. With 11 bases clipped from V and 4 bases from J, the junction kept 7 bases outside the gene matches. CDR1 is SNHLY and CDR2 is FYNNEI in the germline V gene. CDR3 in amino acids: CAARQGTNQPQHF. The CDR3 nucleotides are TGTGCCGCACGACAGGGGACTAATCAGCCCCAGCATTTT.

The gene calls are TRBV4-1 and TRBJ2-7, with 11 bases that match TRBD2. Trimming at V came to 0 bases and at J to 2 bases, leaving 0 bases not matched to a gene. This CDR3 is built from 15 residues. Germline-derived CDR1 and CDR2 are MGHRA and YSYEKL. CDR3 nucleotides: TGCGCCAGCAGCCAAGAACTAGCGGGAGCCTACGAGCAGTACTTC. Translating it yields CASSQELAGAYEQYF.

This clone was recorded once. The chain carries TRBV9 and TRBJ1-1; D perhaps matches TRBD1 (6 bases). The CDR3 runs 17 residues. Trimming pared 3 bases from V and 1 base from J, leaving 19 bases between. The germline V gene has CDR1 SGDLS and CDR2 YYNGEE. CDR3 sequence: CASSEESGVVGNTEAFF. The CDR3 coding sequence is TGTGCCAGCAGCGAGGAGTCAGGGGTAGTTGGGAACACTGAAGCTTTCTTT.

Comments on this clone: The junction differs from germline at one of its ends, possibly a read error. Other DNA sequences of this sample code for an identical CDR3. The chain is built from TRBV6-1 and TRBJ1-1; D may be TRBD1 (5 bases). Looked up from germline, CDR1 is MNHNS and CDR2 is SASEGT. The CDR3 covers 15 residues. This CDR3 reads CASSEIGGWDDEAFF. The CDR3 DNA is TGTGCCAGCAGTGAAATTGGAGGGTGGGACGATGAAGCCTTCTTT.

The J gene is TRBJ2-7, the V gene TRBV9, with D tentatively TRBD2 (7 bases). V dropped 4 bases and J dropped 0 bases, with 14 bases sitting between them. CDR1 is SGDLS and CDR2 is YYNGEE in the germline V gene. The CDR3 length is 15 residues. CDR3 protein: CASSPRRGLSYEQYF. In DNA, the CDR3 is TGTGCCAGCAGCCCAAGGCGGGGGCTCTCCTACGAGCAGTACTTC.

The genes are TRBV6-5 and TRBJ2-5; 7 bases line up with TRBD1. The J call may be in error: the DNA end matches TRBJ2-7 better. CDR3 size: 12 residues. Germline values: CDR1 MNHEY, CDR2 SVGAGI. This CDR3 reads CAVGDSTYEQYF. As DNA, the CDR3 is TGTGCCGTGGGGGACAGCACCTACGAGCAGTACTTC.

This chain links TRBV10-3 with TRBJ2-2; D possibly corresponds to TRBD1 (5 bases). The CDR3 runs to 15 residues. Deletions cut 0 bases from V and 0 bases from J, with 5 bases between. Per germline, CDR1 ENHRY and CDR2 SYGVKD. CDR3 coding DNA: TGTGCCATCAGTGAGTCCAGGGCGAACACCGGGGAGCTGTTTTTT. Translation: CAISESRANTGELFF.

This chain links TRBV5-1 with TRBJ1-2, with no clear D. Trimming cost V 3 bases and J 3 bases, with 9 bases left between them. Germline V gene lookup returns CDR1 SGHRS and CDR2 YFSETQ. This CDR3 contains 13 residues. The CDR3 region is CASSYNSHYGYTF. CDR3 sequence (DNA): TGCGCCAGCAGCTATAACAGCCACTATGGCTACACCTTC. Full variable domain (missing parts from reference TRBV5-1 and TRBJ1-2): KAGVTQTPRYLIKTRGQQVTLSCSPISGHRSVSWYQQTPGQGLQFLFEYFSETQRNKGNFPGRFSGRQFSNSRSEMNVSTLELGDSALYLCASSYNSHYGYTFGSGTRLTVV.

The gene calls are TRBV5-4 and TRBJ2-2; D might be TRBD1 (5 bases). The CDR3 covers 16 residues. Deletions cut 4 bases from V and 0 bases from J, with 13 bases between. Germline V CDR1 and CDR2: SGHNT, YYREEE (reference sequence). The CDR3 DNA reads as TGTGCCAGCAGCCCTGGGGCGTCCGCGAACACCGGGGAGCTGTTTTTT. Protein product: CASSPGASANTGELFF. Supplemented by reference TRBV5-4 and TRBJ2-2, the full variable domain reads ETGVTQSPTHLIKTRGQQVTLRCSSQSGHNTVSWYQQALGQGPQFIFQYYREEENGRGNFPPRFSGLQFPNYSSELNVNALELDDSALYLCASSPGASANTGELFFGEGSRLTVL.